One sample yielded the 13 T cell receptor beta chains listed below, sequenced in a study of shared clonotypes between healthy human individuals. The data were produced by immunoSEQ multiplex PCR, yet TCRdb's version contains in-frame clones alone and is incomplete. The table lists about 470,000 clones, roughly three quarters of them singletons. The sequencing sample was made of PBMCs. These receptors all come from a woman between 40 and 55 years old in good health. Some clones in this sample may be carry-over from other donors' samples.

The chain couples TRBV11-2 to TRBJ2-1; 8 nucleotides match TRBD2. The CDR3 contains 18 residues. Looked up from germline, CDR1 is SGHAT and CDR2 is FQNNGV. V shed 5 bases and J 0 bases; nucleotides not matched to a gene: 12. DNA for the CDR3: TGTGCCAGCAGCCGCTTCACTAGCGGTTCTAGCTCCTACAATGAGCAGTTCTTC. It yields the protein CASSRFTSGSSSYNEQFF.

V usage is TRBV5-4 and J usage is TRBJ2-5; 8 bases match TRBD1. The germline gives CDR1 SGHNT, CDR2 YYREEE (reference sequence). This CDR3 spans 15 amino acids. V shed 2 bases, J shed 6 bases, and the junction held 9 bases outside the gene matches. The CDR3 loop reads CASSFGAGGLQTQYF. The CDR3 DNA sequence: TGTGCCAGCAGCTTCGGGGCAGGGGGCCTTCAGACCCAGTACTTC.

This clone showed up just once. This sequence joins TRBV6-6 and TRBJ1-2; TRBD1 matches at 9 bases. V was pared by 9 bases and J by 2 bases, with 4 bases of the junction left unmatched. Germline V gene lookup returns CDR1 MNHNY and CDR2 SVGAGI (reference sequence). There are 13 residues in the CDR3. The CDR3 loop is CASYRGQNYGYTF. CDR3 DNA: TGTGCCAGTTACAGGGGGCAAAACTATGGCTACACCTTC.

The chain carries TRBV10-3 and TRBJ2-5; 10 nucleotides match TRBD1. Trimming cost V 4 bases and J 5 bases; bases outside gene matches: 4. CDR1 and CDR2 from the germline V gene are ENHRY and SYGVKD. The CDR3 consists of 14 residues. CDR3 sequence reads: CAISAGTGVETQYF. The DNA of the CDR3 is TGTGCCATCAGTGCGGGGACAGGGGTTGAGACCCAGTACTTC.

In DNA form, the CDR3 reads TGTGCCAGCAGTTTAACCGGGACACCTTACGAGCAGTACTTC. Translating gives CASSLTGTPYEQYF. The chain employs TRBV6-5 and TRBJ2-7, with D possibly TRBD1 on 6 matching bases. The CDR3 sequence is 14 residues long. V lost 4 bases and J lost 4, with 14 bases in between. From germline, CDR1 is MNHEY and CDR2 SVGAGI.

The table lists this clone with a few counts. The chain is built from TRBV18 and TRBJ2-1; the match to TRBD2 covers 12 bases. Germline V gives CDR1 KGHSH, CDR2 LQKENI. Germline trimming cut 3 bases from V and 9 bases from J; bases unmatched to any gene: 3. This CDR3 spans 14 amino acids. The CDR3 bases are TGTGCCAGCTCACCTCCTAGCGGGAGGGGTGAGCAGTTCTTC. It translates to CASSPPSGRGEQFF.

This chain uses TRBV4-1 with TRBJ2-1; D may be TRBD1 or TRBD2 (6 bases each). The V gene lost 4 bases and the J gene lost 7 bases, with 20 bases spanning the gap. The CDR3 runs 16 residues. CDR1 and CDR2 (germline): MGHRA, YSYEKL. The CDR3 loop reads CASSLAWGAPRNEQFF. For the CDR3, the DNA is TGCGCCAGCAGCCTAGCATGGGGGGCCCCTCGGAATGAGCAGTTCTTC.

The chain combines TRBV7-8 with TRBJ2-1; D not resolved. The CDR3 spans 12 residues. The germline V and J ends were trimmed by 5 bases and 8 bases, with 10 bases remaining between them. Germline values: CDR1 SGHVS, CDR2 FQNEAQ. CDR3 sequence: CASSPYSDEQFF. The CDR3 DNA sequence: TGTGCCAGCAGCCCCTACAGCGATGAGCAGTTCTTC.

The chain recombines TRBV5-1 with TRBJ2-3, with TRBD2 matching over 11 bases. Unmatched junction bases numbered 4, after V lost 0 bases and J lost 4 bases. This CDR3 region has 16 residues. CDR1 and CDR2 from the germline V gene are SGHRS and YFSETQ. The CDR3 reads CASSLVLAGGSDTQYF. Here the CDR3 DNA reads TGCGCCAGCAGCTTGGTTCTAGCGGGAGGTTCAGATACGCAGTATTTT.

This chain links TRBV4-1 with TRBJ2-2; 7 positions match TRBD1. The J segment lost 9 bases and the V segment lost 4 bases, leaving 14 bases of the junction unmatched. Germline loops: CDR1 MGHRA, CDR2 YSYEKL. This CDR3 comprises 16 residues. CDR3 bases: TGCGCCAGCAGCCCTCCGGGACAGAAGTCTTGGCGGGAGCTGTTTTTT. Protein sequence: CASSPPGQKSWRELFF.

The sample holds one count of this clone. V and J are TRBV2 and TRBJ2-7; TRBD1 is a possible D gene (6 bases). Germline V lookup: CDR1 SNHLY, CDR2 FYNNEI. V was shortened by 8 bases and J by 0 bases, with 11 bases between the two germline ends. This CDR3 spans 13 amino acids. The CDR3 coding sequence is TGTGCCAGCCGACAGGCCAGCTCCTACGAGCAGTACTTC. It yields the protein CASRQASSYEQYF.

J is TRBJ1-2 and V is TRBV6-5; D remains ambiguous. The CDR3 contains 15 residues. V gave up 7 bases and J gave up 0 bases, with 15 bases separating them. From germline, CDR1 is MNHEY and CDR2 SVGAGI. CDR3 nucleotide sequence: TGTGCCAGCACACCCCGCGGCGGACCTAACTATGGCTACACCTTC. Translation gives CASTPRGGPNYGYTF.

The chain links TRBV5-4 to TRBJ2-1; 14 bases line up with TRBD2. CDR1 and CDR2 (germline): SGHNT, YYREEE (reference sequence). J gave up 8 bases and V 3 bases, and 7 bases lay outside the gene matches. The CDR3 covers 16 residues. Here the CDR3 reads CASSSGTSGSWDEQFF. For the CDR3, the DNA is TGTGCCAGCAGCTCCGGGACTAGCGGGAGCTGGGATGAGCAGTTCTTC.